Following are 7 T cell receptor beta chains from one sample sequenced in a study of OX40 agonist ivuxolimab in advanced cancers. Sequenced by immunoSEQ multiplex PCR; TCRdb stores in-frame clones only, minus some. Of fewer than 65,000 clones listed, 75% to 90% are singletons. The sample in question was CD4+ or CD8+ T cells sorted from blood, obtained in a trial of the OX40 agonist ivuxolimab. Every receptor here comes from an adult with an advanced solid tumor such as melanoma, head and neck, liver or kidney cancer.

The CDR3 sequence: CASSSSSNIQYF. In nucleotides, the CDR3 is TGTGCCAGCTCCTCGAGTTCGAACATTCAGTACTTC. The rearrangement links TRBV6-6 to TRBJ2-4; D ambiguous. Germline V gives CDR1 MNHNY, CDR2 SVGAGI (reference sequence). V dropped 8 bases and J dropped 7 bases, with 12 bases sitting between them. The CDR3 has 12 amino acids.

The chain joins TRBV5-4 to TRBJ1-4; 9 bases line up with TRBD1. The V and J ends lost 4 bases and 0 bases, in that order; junction bases with no gene match: 4. The CDR3 is made up of 16 amino acids. Germline values: CDR1 SGHNT, CDR2 YYREEE (reference sequence). CDR3 in DNA: TGTGCCAGCAGCATGACAGGGGGACCAACTAATGAAAAACTGTTTTTT. It yields the protein CASSMTGGPTNEKLFF.

This clone was counted between two and nine times. V and J are TRBV23-1 and TRBJ2-1; TRBD1 matches 10 bases. TRBV23-1 is flagged as an ORF with uncertain function. V lost 0 bases to trimming and J lost 4 bases; unmatched junction nucleotides: 3. This CDR3 has 16 amino acids. CDR3 coding DNA: TGCGCCAGCAGTCAATCGGGGGACAGGGGATACAATGAGCAGTTCTTC. Protein sequence: CASSQSGDRGYNEQFF.

As for this clone: One end of the junction is discordant with germline, which a read error may explain. V gene TRBV30 combines with J gene TRBJ2-5, with TRBD2 identical over 10 bases. The CDR3 has 17 residues. The V gene's germline CDR1 is GTSNPN and CDR2 SVGIG (reference sequence). CDR3 bases: TGTGCCCGGAGTGAACCACCGGGACTAGCGACCCAAGAGACCCAGTACTTC. Amino acids: CARSEPPGLATQETQYF.

The rearrangement joins TRBV5-4 to TRBJ2-6, with D possibly matching TRBD1 (5 bases). Trimming took 0 bases from V and 0 from J, leaving 7 bases between them. Germline CDR1 SGHNT, CDR2 YYREEE (reference sequence). CDR3 length: 16 amino acids. The CDR3 DNA reads as TGTGCCAGCAGCTTGGCTACAGGCTCTGGGGCCAACGTCCTGACTTTC. Its translation is CASSLATGSGANVLTF.

This chain uses TRBV10-3 with TRBJ2-5; 8 nucleotides line up with TRBD1. The germline V gene has CDR1 ENHRY and CDR2 SYGVKD. J was trimmed by 1 base and V by 10 bases; bases with no gene match: 5. The CDR3 contains 13 residues. The chain's CDR3 is CATSGTGQETQYF. DNA of the CDR3: TGTGCCACCTCCGGGACAGGCCAAGAGACCCAGTACTTC.

The count of this clone is one. The J gene is TRBJ2-3, the V gene TRBV6-5; 7 bases are a match to TRBD1. CDR3 length: 15 residues. Losses at the gene ends were 4 bases for V and 3 bases for J; bases not matched to a gene: 7. Germline CDR1 reads MNHEY; CDR2 reads SVGAGI. Written as DNA, the CDR3 is TGTGCCAGCAGTTTCGACAGGGAGAGGACAGATACGCAGTATTTT. Its protein is CASSFDRERTDTQYF.